The 14 T cell receptor beta chains below were found in one sample sequenced in a study of tumor and adjacent non-tumor tissue in lung cancer. TCRbeta libraries were built with three rounds of nested PCR, modified from ARM-PCR. TCRdb recomputed calls from the multiplex PCR reads with MiXCR, one row per CDR3 protein. The table has roughly 150,000 distinct CDR3 sequences, roughly 66% seen once; the top ten hold around a sixth. This sample's RNA came from whole unsorted tissue. The material sequenced was lung tumor tissue. Every receptor here comes from a man between 60 and 75 years old with small cell lung cancer.

As for this clonotype: A read error may account for a junction end that differs from germline. V is TRBV29-1 and J is TRBJ2-7; D is perhaps TRBD1 (5 bases). The CDR3 covers 12 residues. In germline, CDR1 is SQVTM, CDR2 ANQGSEA. The CDR3 protein is CSVRAGLDEQYF. CDR3 nucleotide sequence: TGCAGCGTTAGGGCAGGGCTCGACGAGCAATACTTC.

A note on this clonotype: A single base separates this from a much larger clone, so it may be a read error. This CDR3 fails to terminate in the conserved phenylalanine or tryptophan, so it likely reflects a read error. The chain is built from TRBV6-1 and TRBJ2-1; D unclear. Trimming left V 4 bases short and J 0 bases short, with 10 bases between. The germline V gene encodes CDR1 MNHNS and CDR2 SASEGT. CDR3 length equals 15 residues. CDR3 bases: TGTGCCAGCAGTGTCGGCAGAAGCTCCTACAATGAGCAGTTCTCC. It is translated as CASSVGRSSYNEQFS.

A note on this clonotype: One end of the junction varies from germline; a read error may be responsible. The genes are TRBV11-2 and TRBJ2-1; TRBD2 aligns across 7 bases. Germline CDR1 SGHAT, CDR2 FQNNGV. CDR3 length: 15 residues. As DNA, the CDR3 is TGTGCCAGCAGCTTAGATTTTTGGGGAGGGGCCGGGCAGTTGTTC. This sequence encodes CASSLDFWGGAGQLF.

About this clonotype itself: A read error may explain this, as a much larger clone is one base away. The CDR3 DNA reads TGTGCCAGCAGTCTGGGACTAGCGGGGTACGAGCAGTACTTC. Protein sequence: CASSLGLAGYEQYF. This rearrangement joins TRBV6-6 to TRBJ2-7, with TRBD2 matching 13 bases. J gave up 4 bases and V 5 bases, and 2 bases lay outside the gene matches. Germline V gene lookup returns CDR1 MNHNY and CDR2 SVGAGI (reference sequence). There are 14 residues in the CDR3.

A word on this clonotype: One junction end does not reproduce the germline sequence, and a read error may be involved. The V call is TRBV20-1, the J call TRBJ2-1; TRBD2 is a possible D gene (5 bases). This CDR3 spans 12 amino acids. From germline, CDR1 is DFQATT and CDR2 SNEGSKA (reference sequence). Written as DNA, the CDR3 is TGCAGTACTAGAGATCAAGGTGTTGAGCAGTTCTTC. Encoded protein: CSTRDQGVEQFF.

The genes are TRBV6-1 and TRBJ2-7; no definite D call. V was pared by 5 bases and J by 3 bases, with 11 bases between. This CDR3 contains 13 residues. From germline, CDR1 is MNHNS and CDR2 SASEGT. The CDR3 DNA sequence: TGTGCCAGCAGTCAAATTAGAAGCTACGAGCAGTACGTC. Amino acid sequence: CASSQIRSYEQYV.

Note on this clonotype: A junction boundary mismatches the germline segment, possibly from a read error. The V gene is TRBV4-2, the J gene TRBJ1-1; 7 nucleotides line up with TRBD1. CDR1 LGHNA and CDR2 YNFKEQ come from the germline V gene. CDR3 length: 14 amino acids. DNA for the CDR3: TGTGGCAGCAGCAAAACTAACAGGGGAACCGAAGCTTTCTTT. Residues: CGSSKTNRGTEAFF.

Comment on this clonotype: A read error may account for a junction end that differs from germline. The CDR3 is CPSSPQQRLTGELFF. The CDR3 DNA follows: TGTCCCAGCAGCCCCCAGCAGAGACTCACCGGGGAGTTGTTTTTT. The rearrangement links TRBV7-9 to TRBJ2-2, with TRBD2 as a possible D gene (5 bases). The CDR3 sequence is 15 residues long. CDR1 SEHNR and CDR2 FQNEAQ come from the germline V gene (reference sequence).

Details on this clonotype: A much larger clone differs by one base, so this may be a read error. The V and J genes are TRBV5-5 and TRBJ2-5; D perhaps matches TRBD1 (6 bases). The CDR3 spans 13 residues. The germline CDR1 and CDR2 sequences are SGHKS and YYEKEE (reference sequence). CDR3 in amino acids: CASSLQGKETRYF. Written as DNA, the CDR3 is TGTGCCAGCAGCCTACAGGGTAAAGAGACCCGGTACTTC.

The V call is TRBV12-3 or TRBV12-4, the J call TRBJ1-5; the match to TRBD1 covers 7 bases. J gave up 5 bases and V 6 bases, and 10 bases lay outside the gene matches. This CDR3 is 15 amino acids long. CDR3 amino acids: CASRLGDRDYQPQHF. CDR3 coding DNA: TGTGCCAGCAGGCTGGGAGACAGGGATTATCAGCCCCAGCATTTT.

On this clonotype: A much bigger clone sits one base away, suggesting this may be a read error. This chain uses TRBV20-1 with TRBJ2-5; the match to TRBD2 covers 8 bases. V lost 2 bases, J lost 4 bases, and 3 bases stayed unmatched. In germline, CDR1 is DFQATT, CDR2 SNEGSKA (reference sequence). This CDR3 has 13 amino acids. In DNA form, the CDR3 reads TGCAGTGCTAGAACGGGAGGGGGAGAGACCCAGTACTTC. It codes for CSARTGGGETQYF.

The V gene is TRBV5-1, the J gene TRBJ2-1; D uncertain. CDR1 SGHRS and CDR2 YFSETQ come from the germline V gene. The CDR3 length is 13 residues. Trimming stripped 0 bases from V and 4 bases from J, with 5 bases between. CDR3 sequence reads: CASSLERYNEQFF. As DNA, the CDR3 is TGCGCCAGCAGCTTGGAGAGGTACAATGAGCAGTTCTTC.

V gene TRBV7-9 combines with J gene TRBJ2-1; D perhaps matches TRBD2 (6 bases). V shed 5 bases and J shed 0 bases, with 14 bases lying between them. CDR3 size: 16 residues. The germline V gene has CDR1 SEHNR and CDR2 FQNEAQ (reference sequence). CDR3 region: CASSLYLGGSYNEQFF. CDR3 DNA: TGTGCCAGCAGCCTCTACTTGGGGGGCTCCTACAATGAGCAGTTCTTC.

With respect to this clonotype: The germline gene is not matched at one end of the junction; a read error may be the cause. The rearrangement joins TRBV10-3 to TRBJ1-1, with a possible D match to TRBD1 (6 bases). The CDR3 is 13 residues long. CDR1 is ENHRY and CDR2 is SYGVKD in the germline V gene. CDR3: CATQGGSHTEAFF. Here the CDR3 DNA reads TGTGCCACACAAGGGGGATCCCACACCGAAGCTTTCTTT.